These T cell receptor beta chains were read from a single sample in a study of cytomegalovirus exposure and HLA in healthy donors. TCRdb's copy holds only in-frame clones and misses some; the assay was immunoSEQ multiplex PCR. This table holds 200,000 or so clones, roughly four fifths found once. Input material: PBMCs. Receptors originate from a boy younger than 10 in good health and CMV-seronegative. The CDR3 runs from the conserved cysteine through the conserved F or W. The order of the fields is clone size, V gene, D gene, J gene, CDR3 DNA, CDR3 protein. A D gene is named only where the DNA matches it firmly. Not every row has a clone size; where given, it reads once, few, many or a size class.

clone size: -; V gene: TRBV10-3; D gene: -; J gene: TRBJ2-7; CDR3 DNA: TGTGCCATCAGTGGGCGGGAATTGGGCGAGCAGTACTTC; CDR3 protein: CAISGRELGEQYF
clone size: -; V gene: TRBV6-1; D gene: -; J gene: TRBJ1-3; CDR3 DNA: TGTGCCAGCAGTGAACACACAGGTGCGGGAAACACCATATATTTT; CDR3 protein: CASSEHTGAGNTIYF
clone size: few; V gene: TRBV5-1; D gene: TRBD2; J gene: TRBJ2-1; CDR3 DNA: TGCGCCAGCAGCCTTAGCGGGGGGTTAAGGAATGAGCAGTTCTTC; CDR3 protein: CASSLSGGLRNEQFF
clone size: -; V gene: TRBV7-2; D gene: -; J gene: TRBJ1-2; CDR3 DNA: TGTGCCAGCAGCTTAGGTCTCTTGACGGGGAACTATGGCTACACCTTC; CDR3 protein: CASSLGLLTGNYGYTF
clone size: -; V gene: TRBV7-2; D gene: -; J gene: TRBJ1-4; CDR3 DNA: TGTGCCAGCAGCGCTATCAGGGCGATGAATGAAAAACTGTTTTTT; CDR3 protein: CASSAIRAMNEKLFF
clone size: few; V gene: TRBV5-1; D gene: -; J gene: TRBJ1-1; CDR3 DNA: TGCGCCAGCAGCTTGGGCGCTTCCTACACTGAAGCTTTCTTT; CDR3 protein: CASSLGASYTEAFF
clone size: -; V gene: TRBV7-2; D gene: TRBD1; J gene: TRBJ1-2; CDR3 DNA: TGTGCCAGCAGGGGGACAGGAGGTGGCTACACCTTC; CDR3 protein: CASRGTGGGYTF
clone size: -; V gene: TRBV4-2; D gene: TRBD1; J gene: TRBJ1-4; CDR3 DNA: TGTGCCAGCAGCCAGCCAGGGGGGCCCGAAAAACTGTTTTTT; CDR3 protein: CASSQPGGPEKLFF
clone size: -; V gene: TRBV19; D gene: -; J gene: TRBJ2-7; CDR3 DNA: TGTGCCAGTAGTATCCGACAGGAGAGCTCCTACGAGCAGTACTTC; CDR3 protein: CASSIRQESSYEQYF
clone size: -; V gene: TRBV29-1; D gene: TRBD1; J gene: TRBJ1-5; CDR3 DNA: TGCAGCGTCATGGACAGGGTGGGGGATCAGCCCCAGCATTTT; CDR3 protein: CSVMDRVGDQPQHF
clone size: once; V gene: TRBV29-1; D gene: -; J gene: TRBJ1-4; CDR3 DNA: TGCAGCGCCCTGGGCGGGGTAGGGGATGAAAAACTGTTTTTT; CDR3 protein: CSALGGVGDEKLFF
clone size: -; V gene: TRBV27; D gene: TRBD1; J gene: TRBJ2-7; CDR3 DNA: TGTGCCAGCAGTCTGGGACAGACCTACGAGCAGTACTTC; CDR3 protein: CASSLGQTYEQYF
clone size: -; V gene: TRBV4-2; D gene: -; J gene: TRBJ2-7; CDR3 DNA: TGTGCCAGCAGCCAGGCTACAGACTACGAGCAGTACTTC; CDR3 protein: CASSQATDYEQYF
clone size: few; V gene: TRBV9; D gene: -; J gene: TRBJ1-2; CDR3 DNA: TGTGCCAGCAGCGCATCAGGGGCGAGTACCTTC; CDR3 protein: CASSASGASTF
clone size: -; V gene: TRBV2; D gene: -; J gene: TRBJ1-4; CDR3 DNA: TGTGCCGGAGGTCGGGATCTAAATGAAAAACTGTTTTTT; CDR3 protein: CAGGRDLNEKLFF